This T cell receptor (beta chain) was recovered during a study of vaccination and CD4 T cells after COVID-19. This sample's treatment: roughly 10-day PBMC culture with coronavirus spike peptide pools or control peptides (ViraFEST assay). Worth noting for this clonotype: Its antigen remains unidentified.

The V and J ends lost 0 bases and 3 bases respectively, with 15 bases between them. The CDR3 runs to 15 residues. Germline CDR1 is DFQATT and CDR2 is SNEGSKA (reference sequence). Sequencing of cultured CD4+ T cell DNA used the Oncomine TCR Beta short-read assay. TCRdb used MiXCR to reprocess the PCR reads, holding one entry per CDR3 protein. The top ten clones hold 7.5% to 10% of a sample with 9,500 to 11,000 distinct CDR3 sequences, 30% of them seen once. The clonotype comes from a human donor who had recovered from COVID-19. The specimen was CD4+ T cells from blood, cultured in vitro, collected after SARS-CoV-2 vaccination. This chain joins TRBV20-1 and TRBJ2-7, with D perhaps matching TRBD1 or TRBD2 (5 bases each). In nucleotides, the CDR3 is TGCAGTGCTAGAGATCGCGCCAGAGGGGACTACGAGCAGTACTTC. As protein: CSARDRARGDYEQYF.